Listed below are T cell receptor beta chains from one sample, sequenced in a study of blood T cell repertoires in COVID-19. Assay used: immunoSEQ multiplex PCR; TCRdb lists only in-frame clones, some missing. The profile shows 150,000 or so clones, roughly 80% of them singletons. Material for sequencing was peripheral blood. The receptors here all came from a woman aged 80 or older with acute or convalescent COVID-19. The CDR3 runs from the conserved cysteine through the conserved F or W. Fields, in order: V gene, D gene, J gene, clone size, CDR3 protein, CDR3 DNA. D genes are given only for firm matches. The size field is filled for only some rows; it gives once, few, many or a size class.

V: TRBV6-5
D: TRBD1
J: TRBJ1-2
size: NA
CDR3: CASSYSPDRVFGYTF
DNA: TGTGCCAGCAGTTACTCGCCCGACAGGGTCTTTGGCTACACCTTC

V: TRBV19
D: NA
J: TRBJ1-5
size: NA
CDR3: CASRGQERMFQPQHF
DNA: TGTGCCAGTAGAGGTCAGGAAAGGATGTTTCAGCCCCAGCATTTT

V: TRBV27
D: TRBD2
J: TRBJ2-7
size: once
CDR3: CASSLRSGRGYEQYF
DNA: TGTGCCAGCAGCCTTAGAAGCGGGAGGGGCTACGAGCAGTACTTC

V: TRBV18
D: NA
J: TRBJ1-3
size: NA
CDR3: CASSPRSDRGNTIYF
DNA: TGTGCCAGCTCACCACGGAGTGACAGGGGAAACACCATATATTTT

V: TRBV4-1
D: NA
J: TRBJ1-3
size: NA
CDR3: CASSQDSTATWVNTIYF
DNA: TGCGCCAGCAGCCAAGATTCGACTGCTACCTGGGTCAACACCATATATTTT

V: TRBV7-2
D: TRBD1
J: TRBJ1-1
size: once
CDR3: CASSLVTGVNTEAFF
DNA: TGTGCCAGCAGCTTAGTGACAGGGGTGAACACTGAAGCTTTCTTT

V: TRBV4-2
D: TRBD1
J: TRBJ2-4
size: once
CDR3: CASSQERLGQGRSIQYF
DNA: TGTGCCAGCAGCCAAGAAAGGTTAGGACAGGGACGGAGCATTCAGTACTTC

V: TRBV12-5
D: NA
J: TRBJ2-7
size: NA
CDR3: CASGLIQECYEQYF
DNA: TGTGCTAGTGGTTTGATACAGGAGTGCTACGAGCAGTACTTC

V: TRBV29-1
D: TRBD1
J: TRBJ1-1
size: NA
CDR3: CSVGQGTGTEAFF
DNA: TGCAGCGTGGGACAGGGGACGGGCACTGAAGCTTTCTTT

V: TRBV5-1
D: TRBD1
J: TRBJ2-7
size: NA
CDR3: CASSSGQGWNEQYF
DNA: TGCGCCAGCAGCTCAGGACAGGGATGGAACGAGCAGTACTTC

V: TRBV6-5
D: TRBD2
J: TRBJ2-2
size: NA
CDR3: CASSYRTSGTNRELFF
DNA: TGTGCCAGCAGTTACCGTACTAGCGGGACGAACAGGGAGCTGTTTTTT

V: TRBV29-1
D: NA
J: TRBJ2-1
size: NA
CDR3: CSSLPGSSYNEQFF
DNA: TGCAGCTCCCTGCCGGGGAGCTCCTACAATGAGCAGTTCTTC

V: TRBV5-6
D: TRBD1
J: TRBJ1-5
size: once
CDR3: CASSLGRQGGNQPQHF
DNA: TGTGCCAGCAGCTTGGGACGACAGGGGGGCAATCAGCCCCAGCATTTT

V: TRBV6-5
D: TRBD1
J: TRBJ2-7
size: few
CDR3: CASSYRDRGSYEQYF
DNA: TGTGCCAGCAGTTACCGGGACAGGGGCTCCTACGAGCAGTACTTC

V: TRBV5-4
D: TRBD1
J: TRBJ1-2
size: NA
CDR3: CASSLYGAGGNYGYTF
DNA: TGTGCCAGCAGCTTGTATGGGGCAGGGGGAAACTATGGCTACACCTTC

V: TRBV5-4
D: NA
J: TRBJ2-5
size: NA
CDR3: CASSLGRTNNQETQYF
DNA: TGTGCCAGCAGCTTAGGGCGGACTAATAACCAAGAGACCCAGTACTTC

V: TRBV7-9
D: NA
J: TRBJ1-1
size: NA
CDR3: CASSLGGNRNTEAFF
DNA: TGTGCCAGCAGCTTAGGCGGTAATAGGAACACTGAAGCTTTCTTT

V: TRBV7-2
D: TRBD2
J: TRBJ2-3
size: NA
CDR3: CASSLISGSMADTQYF
DNA: TGTGCCAGCAGCCTAATTAGCGGGAGTATGGCAGATACGCAGTATTTT

V: TRBV9
D: TRBD2
J: TRBJ2-2
size: NA
CDR3: CASSVVAGGPGELFF
DNA: TGTGCCAGCAGCGTAGTGGCGGGAGGGCCCGGGGAGCTGTTTTTT

V: TRBV5-6
D: TRBD1
J: TRBJ2-1
size: NA
CDR3: CASSWGQGSAYNEQFF
DNA: TGTGCCAGCAGCTGGGGACAGGGGTCGGCCTACAATGAGCAGTTCTTC

V: TRBV7-2
D: NA
J: TRBJ2-5
size: NA
CDR3: CASSLGLSPEETQYF
DNA: TGTGCCAGCAGCTTGGGACTGTCCCCAGAAGAGACCCAGTACTTC

V: TRBV4-2
D: NA
J: TRBJ1-2
size: NA
CDR3: CASSQAQNYGYTF
DNA: TGTGCCAGCAGCCAAGCTCAGAACTATGGCTACACCTTC

V: TRBV6-6
D: TRBD2
J: TRBJ2-1
size: once
CDR3: CASSHGGAGNEQFF
DNA: TGTGCCAGCAGTCACGGGGGGGCCGGGAATGAGCAGTTCTTC

V: TRBV9
D: TRBD1
J: TRBJ1-5
size: few
CDR3: CASSEGARQPQHF
DNA: TGTGCCAGCAGTGAGGGGGCGCGTCAGCCCCAGCATTTT

V: TRBV19
D: TRBD1
J: TRBJ2-1
size: NA
CDR3: CASSIGRDRREQFF
DNA: TGTGCCAGTAGTATAGGACGGGACAGAAGGGAGCAGTTCTTC

V: TRBV11-2
D: TRBD1
J: TRBJ2-5
size: NA
CDR3: CASSPNRGQGLETQYF
DNA: TGTGCCAGCAGCCCCAACCGAGGACAGGGGTTGGAGACCCAGTACTTC

V: TRBV5-1
D: TRBD1
J: TRBJ1-1
size: NA
CDR3: CASSLRVTGGTNTEAFF
DNA: TGCGCCAGCAGCTTGAGAGTGACAGGGGGCACGAACACTGAAGCTTTCTTT

V: TRBV18
D: TRBD1
J: TRBJ1-1
size: few
CDR3: CASSPQGANTEAFF
DNA: TGTGCCAGCTCACCACAGGGGGCGAACACTGAAGCTTTCTTT

V: TRBV3-1/TRBV3-2
D: NA
J: TRBJ2-5
size: NA
CDR3: CASSQGYRDQETQYF
DNA: TGTGCCAGCAGCCAAGGTTACAGAGACCAAGAGACCCAGTACTTC

V: TRBV30
D: TRBD2
J: TRBJ2-2
size: NA
CDR3: CAWSGTRDYTGELFF
DNA: TGTGCCTGGTCCGGGACTAGGGATTACACCGGGGAGCTGTTTTTT

V: TRBV2
D: TRBD2
J: TRBJ2-1
size: few
CDR3: CARATSGFDNEQFF
DNA: TGTGCCAGGGCGACTAGCGGGTTCGACAATGAGCAGTTCTTC

V: TRBV9
D: NA
J: TRBJ2-1
size: NA
CDR3: CASSVDRRQAFNEQFF
DNA: TGTGCCAGCAGCGTAGATCGGAGACAGGCTTTCAATGAGCAGTTCTTC

V: TRBV29-1
D: NA
J: TRBJ2-3
size: NA
CDR3: CSVERGRGMQYF
DNA: TGCAGCGTTGAACGGGGCCGGGGGATGCAGTATTTT